These 27 T cell receptor beta chains originate from one sample sequenced in a study of monozygotic twins with inflammatory bowel disease. TCRdb reprocessed the 5' RACE reads; each CDR3 protein has one entry and no DNA is given. The table lists some 160,000 distinct CDR3 sequences, with about 7.4% in the top ten. The sequenced sample was blood. The origin of the receptors is a human donor with ulcerative colitis or Crohn's disease, or a healthy co-twin of an affected twin (not recorded which).

This rearrangement joins TRBV30 to TRBJ2-1. Germline V gene data show CDR1 as GTSNPN and CDR2 as SVGIG (reference sequence). The CDR3 spans 11 residues. CDR3 amino acids: CAWSVQNEQFF.

The chain couples TRBV18 to TRBJ1-2. CDR1 KGHSH and CDR2 LQKENI come from the germline V gene. This CDR3 comprises 14 residues. This chain's CDR3 is CASSAQGEGYGYTF.

The chain carries TRBV6-5 and TRBJ2-5. CDR1 is MNHEY and CDR2 is SVGAGI in the germline V gene. The CDR3 runs 11 residues. The CDR3 loop is CASIWLETQYF.

V usage is TRBV20-1 and J usage is TRBJ2-7; no DNA is available, so the TRBD2 call from TCRdb remains unchecked. Germline CDR1 is DFQATT and CDR2 is SNEGSKA (reference sequence). CDR3 length: 18 amino acids. The CDR3 reads CSASIDESGRVFAYEQYF.

The chain recombines TRBV4-3 with TRBJ2-7; TCRdb returns TRBD1, unconfirmable since there is no DNA. The germline CDR1 and CDR2 sequences are LGHNA and YSLEER. The length of the CDR3 is 14 residues. CDR3 region: CASSQHKTGYEQYF.

This sequence joins TRBV10-3 and TRBJ2-1. The CDR3 is 14 residues long. Germline loops: CDR1 ENHRY, CDR2 SYGVKD. The CDR3 here is CAISAKHAHNEQFF.

This sequence joins TRBV6-1 and TRBJ2-7; TCRdb lists TRBD1, though no DNA is available to test this call. This CDR3 spans 14 amino acids. From germline, CDR1 is MNHNS and CDR2 SASEGT. CDR3 amino acids: CASREGQGPYEQYF.

This CDR3 reads CASSPGQGVWETQYF. The chain carries TRBV7-2 and TRBJ2-5; TCRdb names TRBD1, which stays unverified in the absence of DNA. The germline V gene encodes CDR1 SGHTA and CDR2 FQGNSA. The CDR3 totals 15 residues.

This chain links TRBV20-1 with TRBJ1-2; TCRdb designates TRBD1, a call that cannot be tested without DNA. Germline CDR1 DFQATT, CDR2 SNEGSKA (reference sequence). This CDR3 contains 14 residues. The CDR3 loop is CSSGRGAGSYGYTF.

V is TRBV11-3 and J is TRBJ2-1; with no DNA, the TCRdb D assignment of TRBD2 cannot be verified. This CDR3 contains 16 residues. Germline V gene data show CDR1 as SGHNT and CDR2 as YENEEA. The CDR3 spells CASSPRLASGINEQFF.

The rearrangement joins TRBV5-1 to TRBJ1-2; TCRdb names TRBD1, which stays unverified in the absence of DNA. The CDR3 extends over 15 amino acids. CDR1 is SGHRS, CDR2 YFSETQ, per germline. The CDR3 sequence: CASSLVGQGMGGYTF.

The chain employs TRBV20-1 and TRBJ1-2. The length of the CDR3 is 11 residues. CDR1 DFQATT and CDR2 SNEGSKA come from the germline V gene (reference sequence). The CDR3 sequence is CSAYLSGPFTF.

CDR3 amino acids: CASSLANRQGDGYTF. The chain carries TRBV7-2 and TRBJ1-2; without DNA, the TCRdb call of TRBD1 cannot be checked. CDR1 SGHTA and CDR2 FQGNSA come from the germline V gene. The CDR3 is 15 residues long.

This chain uses TRBV6-2 or TRBV6-3 with TRBJ1-1. Germline CDR1 and CDR2: MNHEY and SVGEGT. This CDR3 has 14 residues. Here the CDR3 reads CASSHPERDTEAFF.

J is TRBJ2-3 and V is TRBV5-1; no DNA is available, so the TRBD2 call from TCRdb remains unchecked. The germline V gene encodes CDR1 SGHRS and CDR2 YFSETQ. The CDR3 is 14 amino acids. The CDR3 here is CASKASGGTDTQYF.

The rearrangement links TRBV6-5 to TRBJ2-7; the D call of TRBD2 rests on TCRdb alone, since no DNA is present to check it. The CDR3 runs 15 residues. The germline CDR1 and CDR2 sequences are MNHEY and SVGAGI. The CDR3 spells CASSYEARSGNEQYF.

The gene calls are TRBV12-3 or TRBV12-4 and TRBJ2-7. The CDR3 extends over 12 amino acids. The CDR3 sequence: CASRLDSYEQYF.

The chain carries TRBV10-2 and TRBJ2-1; TCRdb designates TRBD2, a call that cannot be tested without DNA. CDR3 size: 12 residues. The germline CDR1 and CDR2 sequences are WSHSY and SAAADI. This CDR3 is CASSLDGNRQFF.

The chain couples TRBV10-3 to TRBJ1-5. Germline CDR1 reads ENHRY; CDR2 reads SYGVKD. The CDR3 length is 13 residues. The chain's CDR3 is CAISVDSNQPQHF.

The CDR3 region is CASSSRAGFNSPLHF. This rearrangement joins TRBV7-9 to TRBJ1-6. The length of the CDR3 is 15 residues. Germline loops: CDR1 SEHNR, CDR2 FQNEAQ (reference sequence).

CDR3 in amino acids: CASSEAGYYEQYF. This chain links TRBV25-1 with TRBJ2-7; TCRdb's D call of TRBD1 is untestable without DNA. Germline assignment: CDR1 MGHDK and CDR2 SYGVNS. There are 13 residues in the CDR3.

This rearrangement joins TRBV15 to TRBJ2-1. Germline-derived CDR1 and CDR2 are LNHNV and YYDKDF (reference sequence). The CDR3 is 13 amino acids. The CDR3 loop is CATRGTTYNEQFF.

This chain uses TRBV25-1 with TRBJ1-5; TCRdb lists TRBD1, though no DNA is available to test this call. CDR3 length equals 13 residues. Germline CDR1 is MGHDK and CDR2 is SYGVNS. The CDR3 loop reads CASNGQGGQPQHF.

This chain uses TRBV4-3 with TRBJ1-1; TCRdb designates TRBD1, a call that cannot be tested without DNA. Germline values: CDR1 LGHNA, CDR2 YSLEER. The CDR3 loop spans 15 amino acids. CDR3 in amino acids: CASSEGTGENTEAFF.

This CDR3 is CSATGGRGTEAFF. The chain joins TRBV20-1 to TRBJ1-1; TCRdb returns TRBD1, unconfirmable since there is no DNA. Germline lookup yields CDR1 DFQATT and CDR2 SNEGSKA (reference sequence). CDR3 length: 13 amino acids.

CDR3 region: CATRGRVDQPQHF. This chain connects TRBV24-1 to TRBJ1-5; TCRdb selects TRBD1, and the lack of DNA leaves this call unchecked. CDR1 is KGHDR, CDR2 SFDVKD, per germline. This CDR3 comprises 13 residues.

This chain uses TRBV11-3 with TRBJ1-5. The V gene's germline CDR1 is SGHNT and CDR2 YENEEA. The length of the CDR3 is 18 residues. This chain's CDR3 is CASYGGPVYAVSNQPQHF.